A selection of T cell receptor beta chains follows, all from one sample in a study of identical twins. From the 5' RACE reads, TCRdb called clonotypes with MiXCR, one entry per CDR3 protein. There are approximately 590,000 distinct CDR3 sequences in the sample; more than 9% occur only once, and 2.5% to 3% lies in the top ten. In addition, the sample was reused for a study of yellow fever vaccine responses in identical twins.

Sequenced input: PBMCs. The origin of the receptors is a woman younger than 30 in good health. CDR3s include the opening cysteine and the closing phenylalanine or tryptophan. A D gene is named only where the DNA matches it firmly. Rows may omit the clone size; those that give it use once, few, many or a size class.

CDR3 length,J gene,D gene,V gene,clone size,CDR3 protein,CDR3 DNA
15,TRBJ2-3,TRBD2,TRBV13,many,CASSFTGGPTDTQYF,TGTGCCAGCAGCTTCACGGGAGGGCCAACAGATACGCAGTATTTT
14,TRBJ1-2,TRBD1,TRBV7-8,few,CASSWPGQSYGYTF,TGTGCCAGCAGCTGGCCGGGACAGAGCTATGGCTACACCTTC
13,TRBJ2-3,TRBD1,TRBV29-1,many,CSVTGAGTDTQYF,TGCAGCGTGACAGGGGCCGGCACAGATACGCAGTATTTT
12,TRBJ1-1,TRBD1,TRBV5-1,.,CASSDGQGAAFF,TGCGCCAGCAGCGATGGACAGGGCGCAGCTTTCTTT
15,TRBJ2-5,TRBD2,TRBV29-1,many,CSAQSLAGGQGTQYF,TGCAGCGCCCAATCCCTTGCGGGAGGGCAAGGGACCCAGTACTTC
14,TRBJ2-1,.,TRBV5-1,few,CASSLETTYNEQFF,TGCGCCAGCAGCTTGGAGACCACGTACAATGAGCAGTTCTTC
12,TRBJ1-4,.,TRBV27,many,CASIPTNEKLFF,TGTGCCAGCATCCCAACTAATGAAAAACTGTTTTTT
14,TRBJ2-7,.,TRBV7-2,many,CASSLGRTSDEQYF,TGTGCCAGCAGCTTGGGACGGACCTCTGACGAGCAGTACTTC
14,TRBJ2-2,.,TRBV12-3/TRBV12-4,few,CASSFNSNTGELFF,TGTGCCAGCAGTTTTAATTCGAACACCGGGGAGCTGTTTTTT
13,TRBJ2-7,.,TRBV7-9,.,CASSQGQYYEQYF,TGTGCCAGCAGCCAAGGACAGTACTACGAGCAGTACTTC
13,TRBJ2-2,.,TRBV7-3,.,CASSLVVPGELFF,TGTGCCAGCAGCTTAGTGGTGCCCGGGGAGCTGTTTTTT
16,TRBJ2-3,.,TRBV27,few,CASSPVTGFRTDTQYF,TGTGCCAGCAGTCCCGTCACAGGTTTTCGCACAGATACGCAGTATTTT
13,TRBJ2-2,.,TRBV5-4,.,CASSPHSTGELFF,TGTGCCAGCAGCCCACACTCCACCGGGGAGCTGTTTTTT
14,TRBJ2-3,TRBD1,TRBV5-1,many,CASSPGQGADTQYF,TGCGCCAGTTCTCCGGGACAGGGGGCAGATACGCAGTATTTT
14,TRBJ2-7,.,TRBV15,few,CATSREKISYEQYF,TGTGCCACCAGCAGAGAGAAAATCTCCTACGAGCAGTACTTC
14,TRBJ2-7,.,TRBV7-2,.,CASGRQASSYEQYF,TGTGCCAGCGGCAGACAGGCCAGCTCCTACGAGCAGTACTTC
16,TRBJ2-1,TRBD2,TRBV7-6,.,CASSPNSGRLSHEQFF,TGTGCCAGCAGCCCGAACAGCGGGAGACTTTCCCATGAGCAGTTCTTC
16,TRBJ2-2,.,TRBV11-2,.,CASSLVVGGGTGELFF,TGTGCCAGCAGCTTAGTGGTTGGAGGGGGTACCGGGGAGCTGTTTTTT
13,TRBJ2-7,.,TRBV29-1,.,CSVDGGGRYEQYF,TGCAGCGTTGATGGGGGGGGGCGCTACGAGCAGTACTTC
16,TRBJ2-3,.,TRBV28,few,CASRPKTGPGADTQYF,TGTGCCAGCAGACCAAAGACAGGGCCGGGGGCAGATACGCAGTATTTT
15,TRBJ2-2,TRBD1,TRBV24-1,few,CATSDSGTATGELFF,TGTGCCACCAGTGATTCCGGGACAGCCACCGGGGAGCTGTTTTTT
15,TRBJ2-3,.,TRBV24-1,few,CATSDAATGTDTQYF,TGTGCCACCAGTGATGCCGCCACGGGCACAGATACGCAGTATTTT
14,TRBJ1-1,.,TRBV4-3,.,CASSQEGPNTEAFF,TGCGCCAGCAGCCAAGAAGGGCCGAACACTGAAGCTTTCTTT
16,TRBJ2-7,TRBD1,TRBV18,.,CASSPTDGTGAYEQYF,TGTGCCAGCTCACCGACGGACGGGACAGGAGCCTACGAGCAGTACTTC
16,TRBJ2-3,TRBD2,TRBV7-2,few,CASSPGVRGGRDTQYF,TGTGCCAGCAGCCCCGGGGTGCGGGGGGGTAGAGATACGCAGTATTTT
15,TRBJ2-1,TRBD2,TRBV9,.,CASSGREGAYNEQFF,TGTGCCAGCAGCGGGCGGGAGGGAGCCTACAATGAGCAGTTCTTC
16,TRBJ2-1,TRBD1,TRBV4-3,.,CASSQDYGQVYNEQFF,TGCGCCAGCAGCCAAGATTACGGACAGGTATACAATGAGCAGTTCTTC
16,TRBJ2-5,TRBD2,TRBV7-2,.,CASSLDWAGGRETQYF,TGTGCCAGCAGCTTAGATTGGGCGGGGGGCCGGGAGACCCAGTACTTC
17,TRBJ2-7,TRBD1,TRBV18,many,CASSHPLTQGYLREQYF,TGTGCCAGCTCCCATCCACTTACACAGGGGTACCTACGCGAGCAGTACTTC
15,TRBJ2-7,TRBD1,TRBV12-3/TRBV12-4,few,CASSFGQGGSYEQYF,TGTGCCAGCAGTTTCGGACAGGGGGGGTCCTACGAGCAGTACTTC
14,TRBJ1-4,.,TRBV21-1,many,CARKGDRANEKLFF,TGTGCCAGGAAAGGGGACAGGGCGAATGAAAAACTGTTTTTT
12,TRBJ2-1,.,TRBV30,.,CAWSLTYNEQFF,TGTGCCTGGAGTCTCACATACAATGAGCAGTTCTTC
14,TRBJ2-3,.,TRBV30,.,CAWSVGGGTDTQYF,TGTGCCTGGAGTGTAGGAGGGGGCACAGATACGCAGTATTTT
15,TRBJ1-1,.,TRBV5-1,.,CASSLSRGQGAEAFF,TGCGCCAGCAGCTTGTCGCGGGGGCAAGGCGCTGAAGCTTTCTTT
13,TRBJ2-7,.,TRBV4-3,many,CASSLSRVYEQYF,TGCGCCAGCAGCCTGTCAAGGGTATACGAGCAGTACTTC
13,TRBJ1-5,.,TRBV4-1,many,CASSHGSNQPQHF,TGCGCCAGCAGCCACGGTAGCAATCAGCCCCAGCATTTT
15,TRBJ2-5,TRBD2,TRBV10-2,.,CASRVAGGRGETQYF,TGCGCCAGCAGGGTAGCGGGAGGGCGAGGAGAGACCCAGTACTTC
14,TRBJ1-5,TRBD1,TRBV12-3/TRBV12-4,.,CASRGGGHNQPQHF,TGTGCCAGCAGAGGGGGCGGGCATAATCAGCCCCAGCATTTT
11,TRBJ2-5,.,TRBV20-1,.,CSARGPETQYF,TGCAGTGCTAGAGGCCCCGAGACCCAGTACTTC
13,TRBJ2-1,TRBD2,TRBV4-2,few,CASSQDLGGGTFF,TGTGCCAGCAGCCAAGATCTGGGGGGGGGAACGTTCTTC
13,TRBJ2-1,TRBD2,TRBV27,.,CASKVAGGNEQFF,TGTGCCAGCAAGGTAGCGGGAGGCAATGAGCAGTTCTTC
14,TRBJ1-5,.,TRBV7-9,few,CASSYDRNNQPQHF,TGTGCCAGCAGCTACGACAGAAACAATCAGCCCCAGCATTTT
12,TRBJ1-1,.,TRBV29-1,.,CSVAGAAAEAFF,TGCAGCGTTGCGGGGGCGGCGGCTGAAGCTTTCTTT
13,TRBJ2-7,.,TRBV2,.,CASNGGIDYEQYF,TGTGCCAGCAACGGAGGGATAGACTACGAGCAGTACTTC
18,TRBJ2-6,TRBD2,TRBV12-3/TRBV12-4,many,CASSQRLAGALGANVLTF,TGTGCCAGCAGTCAGAGACTAGCGGGGGCCCTGGGGGCCAACGTCCTGACTTTC
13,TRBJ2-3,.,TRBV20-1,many,CSARVAASDTQYF,TGCAGTGCTAGAGTGGCAGCTTCAGATACGCAGTATTTT
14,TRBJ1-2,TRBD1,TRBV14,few,CASSQDWDSYGYTF,TGTGCCAGCAGCCAAGATTGGGACAGCTATGGCTACACCTTC
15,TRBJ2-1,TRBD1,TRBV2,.,CASSGEQGVNYEQFF,TGTGCCAGCAGTGGGGAACAGGGGGTTAACTATGAGCAGTTCTTC
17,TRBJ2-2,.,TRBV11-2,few,CASSSRGAGANTGELFF,TGTGCCAGCAGCTCCCGAGGGGCAGGAGCCAACACCGGGGAGCTGTTTTTT